The 9 T cell receptor beta chains listed next were all sequenced from one sample in a study of T cells in Graves' hyperthyroidism and ophthalmopathy. TCR beta CDR3 regions were amplified from RNA transcripts. With the HTBI primer set, the TCR CDR3 went through a first round of RT-PCR. Each CDR3 protein gets one entry after TCRdb re-called the multiplex PCR reads with MiXCR. This sample carries about 420,000 distinct CDR3 sequences, roughly 15% of them seen once, and the ten largest clones take 5% to 6%. The specimen was blood. The receptor set was obtained from a young woman with Graves' hyperthyroidism.

This clonotype has ten or more counts. The chain links TRBV24-1 to TRBJ2-3; possibly TRBD1 or TRBD2 for D (6 bases each). Germline V gene data show CDR1 as KGHDR and CDR2 as SFDVKD. The CDR3 sequence is 16 residues long. V was pared by 2 bases and J by 2 bases, with 13 bases between. The CDR3 region is CATSDSAEGDTDTQYF. The DNA of the CDR3 is TGTGCCACCAGTGATTCGGCGGAGGGGGACACAGATACGCAGTATTTT.

This clonotype was counted many times. CDR3 in DNA: TGCGCCAGCAGTGAGTCGGGGATCGGGACTAGCAGCTACGAGCAGTACTTC. Translation gives CASSESGIGTSSYEQYF. This chain links TRBV10-2 with TRBJ2-7; 9 bases line up with TRBD2. This CDR3 is built from 17 residues. V trimming: 0 bases; J trimming: 3 bases; junction bases outside the gene matches: 9. The germline V gene encodes CDR1 WSHSY and CDR2 SAAADI.

Only a few counts were recorded for this clonotype. The rearrangement joins TRBV9 to TRBJ2-7; 7 bases are a match to TRBD2. The CDR3 loop spans 15 amino acids. Germline CDR1 and CDR2: SGDLS and YYNGEE. The ends lost 0 bases at V and 6 bases at J; junction bases unmatched: 9. CDR3 sequence reads: CASSVASSGNPEQYF. DNA of the CDR3: TGTGCCAGCAGCGTAGCTTCAAGCGGGAACCCCGAGCAGTACTTC.

In its sample, this clonotype was seen many times. The chain has TRBV30 and TRBJ2-3; no clear D gene. Per germline, CDR1 GTSNPN and CDR2 SVGIG (reference sequence). The CDR3 contains 15 residues. V shed 0 bases and J shed 0 bases, with 10 bases lying between them. The CDR3 sequence is CAWSVRGPSTDTQYF. Here the CDR3 DNA reads TGTGCCTGGAGTGTACGCGGACCTAGCACAGATACGCAGTATTTT.

This clonotype was detected only a few times. The rearrangement uses TRBV20-1 and TRBJ2-5, with TRBD1 matching over 10 bases. Trimming took 3 bases from V and 2 from J; bases not matched to a gene: 6. The germline CDR1 and CDR2 sequences are DFQATT and SNEGSKA (reference sequence). The CDR3 covers 15 residues. This CDR3 is CSASDRGRSQETQYF. The CDR3 coding sequence is TGCAGTGCTAGTGACAGGGGGCGTTCACAAGAGACCCAGTACTTC.

This clonotype was recorded at least ten times. At one end, the junction sequence differs from germline, possibly due to a read error. The V gene is TRBV7-7, the J gene TRBJ2-5; D remains ambiguous. The CDR3 covers 13 residues. Germline V lookup: CDR1 SSHAT, CDR2 FNYEAQ (reference sequence). The CDR3 protein is CASSPGIGETQYF. Here the CDR3 DNA reads TGTGCTAGCAGCCCTGGGATCGGGGAGACCCAGTACTTC.

As regards this clonotype: A read error is possible here, since a much larger clone lies one base away. The gene calls are TRBV28 and TRBJ2-7; 9 bases fit TRBD2. The CDR3 runs 16 residues. The germline CDR1 and CDR2 sequences are MDHEN and SYDVKM. This chain's CDR3 is CASSQEIAGVNYEQYF. The DNA for the CDR3 is TGCGCCAGCAGCCAAGAGATAGCGGGAGTCAACTATGAGCAGTACTTC.

This chain uses TRBV7-3 with TRBJ2-3, with 8 bases that match TRBD2. V shed 4 bases and J 5 bases; nucleotides not matched to a gene: 14. This CDR3 region has 17 residues. Germline CDR1 reads SGHTA; CDR2 reads FQGTGA. The CDR3: CASSSPERELVRDTQYF. The CDR3 nucleotides read TGTGCCAGCAGCTCACCTGAGCGGGAGTTAGTGAGAGATACGCAGTATTTT.

In its sample, this clonotype was seen many times. CDR3 DNA: TGCAGCGTTGAAGGAACGGGGGGCAGACAAAGCTCCTACAATGAGCAGTTCTTC. It is translated as CSVEGTGGRQSSYNEQFF. The rearrangement joins TRBV29-1 to TRBJ2-1, with D perhaps TRBD2 (7 bases). With 1 base removed from V and 0 bases from J, the gap between germline ends came to 19 bases. CDR3 length equals 18 residues. CDR1 and CDR2 (germline): SQVTM, ANQGSEA.